The clone carrying this TCR beta chain was seen once. CDR1 LNHDA and CDR2 SQIVND come from the germline V gene (reference sequence). The length of the CDR3 is 13 residues. V was shortened by 3 bases and J by 5 bases, with 8 bases between the two germline ends. These data come from a study of blood T cell repertoires in COVID-19. Turning to the study itself: Either two negative PCRs, clearance, or symptom resolution qualified Cohort 3 donors as recovered. From the United States, Italy and Spain came samples of acute and convalescent COVID-19.

TCRdb keeps only in-frame clones here, not all; method: immunoSEQ multiplex PCR. The repertoire includes about 190,000 clones, about 85% of them detected once, and around 23% sits in the top ten. The chain combines TRBV19 with TRBJ1-5; D gene ambiguous. The material sequenced was PBMCs or T cells enriched from blood (not recorded which). This receptor was obtained from a woman between 35 and 50 years old in a cohort exposed to, infected with or recovered from COVID-19 (not recorded which). CDR3: CASSIIQYQPQHF. The CDR3 DNA is TGTGCCAGTAGTATTATCCAGTATCAGCCCCAGCATTTT.